This is a list of T cell receptor beta chains from one sample in a study of shared clonotypes between healthy human individuals. The data were produced by immunoSEQ multiplex PCR, yet TCRdb's version contains in-frame clones alone and is incomplete. The sample has about 2.3 million clones; approximately 95% are singletons. Sequenced: naive CD4+ T cells from PBMCs. These receptors were obtained from a young man in good health. Some clones in this sample may be carry-over from other donors' samples. Both conserved end residues are part of each CDR3. A D gene is named only where the DNA matches it firmly. For some rows the clone size is stated as once, few or many, or as a class when expanded; others skip it.

clone_size j_call v_call d_call cdr3_aa cdr3_nt
. TRBJ2-7 TRBV5-1 . CASRAIGSYEQYF TGCGCCAGCAGAGCCATCGGCTCCTACGAGCAGTACTTC
. TRBJ2-7 TRBV9 . CASSVDLGHHYEQYF TGTGCCAGCAGCGTAGATCTGGGACACCACTACGAGCAGTACTTC
. TRBJ2-7 TRBV7-9 TRBD1 CASSSPGQGFFEQYF TGTGCCAGCAGCTCGCCGGGACAGGGGTTTTTCGAGCAGTACTTC
. TRBJ2-2 TRBV5-1 . CASKSGHGTGELFF TGCGCCAGCAAATCGGGACACGGTACCGGGGAGCTGTTTTTT
. TRBJ1-2 TRBV4-2 . CASSQASTVDGYTF TGTGCCAGCAGCCAAGCTTCTACAGTGGATGGCTACACCTTC
. TRBJ1-2 TRBV6-5 TRBD1 CASSQDRGYGYTF TGTGCCAGCAGTCAGGACAGGGGTTATGGCTACACCTTC
once TRBJ1-5 TRBV28 . CASSHGLYSNQPQHF TGTGCCAGCAGTCACGGACTGTATAGCAATCAGCCCCAGCATTTT
. TRBJ1-1 TRBV9 . CASSPMGNTEAFF TGTGCCAGCAGCCCCATGGGGAACACTGAAGCTTTCTTT
. TRBJ2-3 TRBV5-1 TRBD2 CASSLPETSGTTDTQYF TGCGCCAGCAGCCTACCAGAGACTAGCGGGACCACAGATACGCAGTATTTT
. TRBJ2-3 TRBV5-1 TRBD2 CASSLKASGDTQYF TGCGCCAGCAGCTTGAAGGCTAGCGGAGATACGCAGTATTTT
. TRBJ1-2 TRBV29-1 . CSGTGTGGYTF TGCAGCGGTACAGGGACGGGGGGCTACACCTTC
. TRBJ2-3 TRBV5-1 TRBD2 CASSEATSGSSDTQYF TGCGCCAGCAGCGAAGCGACTAGCGGGAGTTCAGATACGCAGTATTTT
. TRBJ2-3 TRBV6-5 . CASSYKGTTDTQYF TGTGCCAGCAGTTACAAGGGAACCACAGATACGCAGTATTTT
. TRBJ2-3 TRBV10-3 . CAISEGQNRVGTDTQYF TGTGCCATCAGTGAGGGGCAAAATAGAGTGGGCACAGATACGCAGTATTTT
. TRBJ1-5 TRBV29-1 . CSVEQGRNQPQHF TGCAGCGTTGAGCAGGGACGGAATCAGCCCCAGCATTTT
. TRBJ2-6 TRBV7-2 . CASIYRGAGANVLTF TGTGCCAGCATATACCGGGGCGCTGGGGCCAACGTCCTGACTTTC
. TRBJ1-3 TRBV5-1 . CASSSPGNTIYF TGCGCCAGCAGTTCCCCCGGGAACACCATATATTTT
. TRBJ2-7 TRBV18 . CASSPSRGLGSNEQYF TGTGCCAGCTCACCAAGTCGGGGGCTCGGTTCGAACGAGCAGTACTTC
. TRBJ1-1 TRBV2 TRBD1 CASALQGIATEAFF TGTGCCAGTGCCCTACAGGGGATTGCCACTGAAGCTTTCTTT
. TRBJ1-1 TRBV7-8 . CASSLAPERSAFF TGTGCCAGCAGCTTAGCCCCGGAGAGGTCGGCTTTCTTT
. TRBJ2-3 TRBV5-1 . CASSLSTGQADTQYF TGCGCCAGCAGCTTATCAACGGGGCAGGCAGATACGCAGTATTTT
. TRBJ1-2 TRBV28 TRBD1 CASSLSGQGAFAF TGTGCCAGCAGTTTATCGGGACAGGGAGCTTTCGCCTTC
. TRBJ2-1 TRBV7-7 TRBD2 CASSSSIVAGGPTIYDEQFF TGTGCCAGCAGCTCGTCAATCGTAGCGGGAGGGCCGACCATTTATGATGAGCAGTTCTTC
. TRBJ2-1 TRBV7-2 . CASSQKGTYNEQFF TGTGCCAGCAGCCAGAAGGGAACTTACAATGAGCAGTTCTTC
once TRBJ1-5 TRBV5-1 . CASSSGVRGQPQHF TGCGCCAGCAGCTCGGGAGTACGGGGTCAGCCCCAGCATTTT
. TRBJ2-3 TRBV28 TRBD2 CASRGAGGLDTQYF TGTGCCAGCAGGGGAGCGGGAGGGTTGGATACGCAGTATTTT
few TRBJ1-1 TRBV11-2 . CASSSYRVTEAFF TGTGCCAGCAGCTCGTACAGGGTCACTGAAGCTTTCTTT
. TRBJ2-3 TRBV5-6 . CASSWGLSTDTQYF TGTGCCAGCAGTTGGGGACTTTCCACAGATACGCAGTATTTT
. TRBJ2-3 TRBV5-1 TRBD1 CASSLGTGATDTQYF TGCGCCAGCAGCTTGGGGACAGGGGCCACGGATACGCAGTATTTT
. TRBJ2-2 TRBV11-1 TRBD2 CASSLLAGGLNTGELFF TGTGCCAGCAGCCTTTTAGCGGGAGGTTTAAACACCGGGGAGCTGTTTTTT